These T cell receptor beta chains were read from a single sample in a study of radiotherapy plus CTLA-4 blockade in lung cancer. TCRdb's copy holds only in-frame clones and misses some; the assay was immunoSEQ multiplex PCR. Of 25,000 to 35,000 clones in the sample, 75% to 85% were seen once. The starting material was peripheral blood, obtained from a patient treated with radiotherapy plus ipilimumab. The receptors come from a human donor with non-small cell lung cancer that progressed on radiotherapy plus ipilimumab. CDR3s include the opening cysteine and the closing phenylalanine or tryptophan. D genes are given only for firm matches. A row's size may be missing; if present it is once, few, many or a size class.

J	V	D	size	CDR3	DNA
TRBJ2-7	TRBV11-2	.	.	CASSQNIYEQYF	TGTGCCAGCAGCCAGAATATCTACGAGCAGTACTTC
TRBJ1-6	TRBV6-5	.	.	CASRGGPGSPLHF	TGTGCCAGCAGGGGGGGGCCCGGTTCACCCCTCCACTTT
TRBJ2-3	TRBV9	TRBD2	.	CASSVGTSGGTDTQYF	TGTGCCAGCAGCGTAGGAACTAGCGGGGGCACAGATACGCAGTATTTT
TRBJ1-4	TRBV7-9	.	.	CASSPAGGLGEKLFF	TGTGCCAGCAGCCCGGCGGGGGGGCTTGGTGAAAAACTGTTTTTT
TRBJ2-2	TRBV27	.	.	CASSLSVGGNTGELFF	TGTGCCAGCAGTTTATCGGTTGGGGGGAACACCGGGGAGCTGTTTTTT
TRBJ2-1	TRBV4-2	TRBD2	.	CASSQDRAGGFNEQFF	TGTGCCAGCAGCCAAGATAGGGCGGGGGGGTTTAATGAGCAGTTCTTC
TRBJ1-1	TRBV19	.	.	CASSPRDTLNTEAFF	TGTGCCAGTAGTCCCCGGGACACCTTGAACACTGAAGCTTTCTTT
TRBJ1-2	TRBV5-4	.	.	CASSLVQDEDGYTF	TGTGCCAGCAGCTTGGTTCAGGATGAAGATGGCTACACCTTC
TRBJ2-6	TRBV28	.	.	CASSLTRGDVLTF	TGTGCCAGCAGTTTAACTCGAGGTGACGTCCTGACTTTC
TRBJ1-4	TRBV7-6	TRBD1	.	CASSSRQGGTNEKLFF	TGTGCCAGCAGCTCTCGACAGGGGGGAACTAATGAAAAACTGTTTTTT
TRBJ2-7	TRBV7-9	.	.	CASSLPPSGSSYEQYF	TGTGCCAGCAGCTTACCCCCTTCGGGGTCCTCCTACGAGCAGTACTTC
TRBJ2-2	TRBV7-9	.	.	CASSLVGSTGELFF	TGTGCCAGCAGCTTAGTTGGCAGCACCGGGGAGCTGTTTTTT
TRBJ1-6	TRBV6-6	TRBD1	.	CASSTTGPGASPLHF	TGTGCCAGCAGCACGACAGGGCCCGGGGCTTCACCCCTCCACTTT
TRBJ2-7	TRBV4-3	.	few	CASSQSSRGRQYEQYF	TGCGCCAGCAGCCAATCGAGCCGGGGGCGACAGTACGAGCAGTACTTC
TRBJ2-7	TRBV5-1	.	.	CASSWGRDSYEQYF	TGCGCCAGCAGCTGGGGACGGGACTCCTACGAGCAGTACTTC
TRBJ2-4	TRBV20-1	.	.	CSGERSTIQYF	TGCAGTGGCGAGCGGTCCACCATTCAGTACTTC
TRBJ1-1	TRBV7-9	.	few	CASSLVSGVGTEAFF	TGTGCCAGCAGCTTAGTATCCGGGGTCGGGACTGAAGCTTTCTTT
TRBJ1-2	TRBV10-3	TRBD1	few	CAIRIGTGVYGYTF	TGTGCCATCAGGATCGGGACAGGCGTCTATGGCTACACCTTC
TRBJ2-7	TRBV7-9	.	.	CASRLDSLYEQYF	TGTGCCAGCAGATTGGACAGTCTCTACGAGCAGTACTTC
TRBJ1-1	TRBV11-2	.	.	CASRSVMNTEAFF	TGTGCCAGCAGGAGTGTTATGAACACTGAAGCTTTCTTT
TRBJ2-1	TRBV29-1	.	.	CSANGVVVNEQFF	TGCAGCGCCAACGGGGTGGTGGTCAATGAGCAGTTCTTC
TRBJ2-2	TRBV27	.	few	CASTKLNTGELFF	TGTGCCAGCACCAAACTGAACACCGGGGAGCTGTTTTTT
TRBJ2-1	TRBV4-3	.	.	CASSQDPGRSSYNEQFF	TGCGCCAGCAGCCAAGATCCTGGACGGAGCTCCTACAATGAGCAGTTCTTC
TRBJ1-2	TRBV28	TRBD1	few	CASILRDRAYGYTF	TGTGCCAGCATCCTCCGGGACAGGGCTTATGGCTACACCTTC